This T cell receptor (beta chain) was documented in a study of cytomegalovirus exposure and HLA in healthy donors. In the case of this clone: The antigen is unknown.

Findings and caveats of the study: According to a later analysis, TCR clusters from the first cohort tended to co-occur in the roughly 110 validation repertoires. Specific recognition of CMV antigens was confirmed in vitro for a few chains (all CMV-associated).

Assay: immunoSEQ multiplex PCR; the TCRdb copy retains only in-frame clones and omits some. The sample records fewer than 150,000 clones, just under 85% being singletons. Material for sequencing was PBMCs. This receptor was identified in a man under 40 in good health and CMV-seropositive.

The CDR3 is CASRGRAGSYGYTF. CDR3 nucleotide sequence: TGTGCCAGCAGGGGGAGGGCTGGGAGCTATGGCTACACCTTC. The chain links TRBV6-1 to TRBJ1-2; D is uncertain. The CDR3 contains 14 residues. V lost 6 bases and J 4 bases, leaving 15 bases between the germline ends. The germline V gene has CDR1 MNHNS and CDR2 SASEGT.